Listed below are T cell receptor beta chains from one sample, sequenced in a study of T-cell memory formation after mild COVID-19. In TCRdb, the 5' RACE reads were re-called with MiXCR into one record per CDR3 protein. The sample lists about 130,000 distinct CDR3 sequences; almost 25% were seen once. Sequenced material: PBMCs or a T cell subset sorted from them (not recorded which). The receptors here all came from an adult woman who had mild COVID-19 (a few samples of this study predate the infection). Cell type and time point are not known. CDR3s include the opening cysteine and the closing phenylalanine or tryptophan. Each record gives: J gene, D gene, V gene, clone size, CDR3 DNA, CDR3 protein. A D gene is named only where the DNA matches it firmly. Where a row states a size, it is once, few, many or the class of an expanded clone; other rows omit it.

TRBJ1-1,.,TRBV5-1,.,TGCGCCAGCACCGACAGGCCGGAGATGAACACTGAAGCTTTCTTT,CASTDRPEMNTEAFF
TRBJ2-7,.,TRBV25-1,.,TGTGCCAGCAGCGGAGACAACGCCTACGAGCAGTACTTC,CASSGDNAYEQYF
TRBJ2-7,TRBD1,TRBV4-3,many,TGCGCCAGCAGCCAAGACAGGACAGGGAATATGGGCGAGCAGTACTTC,CASSQDRTGNMGEQYF
TRBJ1-1,.,TRBV5-1,few,TGCGCCAGCAGCTTGTTGGGTAATTCGAACACTGAAGCTTTCTTT,CASSLLGNSNTEAFF
TRBJ2-7,TRBD1,TRBV4-1,.,TGCGCCAGCAGCCAAGGGGGACAGGGATCTTTTACCCCAGCGTACGAGCAGTACTTC,CASSQGGQGSFTPAYEQYF
TRBJ2-3,.,TRBV7-9,.,TGTGCCAGCAGCATTGGGGGGAGTAGCACAGATACGCAGTATTTT,CASSIGGSSTDTQYF
TRBJ2-7,.,TRBV30,many,TGTGCCTGGAGTGTATGGCAGGGGCAAGAGGAGCAGTACTTC,CAWSVWQGQEEQYF
TRBJ2-6,.,TRBV5-1,few,TGCGCCAGCAGCTTGGCCCTACGGGGGGCCGGGGCCAACGTCCTGACTTTC,CASSLALRGAGANVLTF
TRBJ1-2,TRBD1,TRBV4-1,few,TGCGCCAGCAGCGGCCGGGACAGGGGAAACTATGGCTACACCTTC,CASSGRDRGNYGYTF
TRBJ2-1,.,TRBV12-3/TRBV12-4,few,TGTGCCAGCAGTTTGGCCAGCTCCTACAATGAGCAGTTCTTC,CASSLASSYNEQFF
TRBJ2-1,TRBD2,TRBV9,.,TGTGCCAGCAGCTATAGCGGGAGTGGGGATGAGCAGTTCTTC,CASSYSGSGDEQFF
TRBJ1-2,.,TRBV9,few,TGTGCCAGCAGCGCTCCCCTCCTCACAGGAGATGGCTACACCTTC,CASSAPLLTGDGYTF
TRBJ2-1,TRBD2,TRBV9,.,TGTGCCAGCAGCGTAGATAGGACTAGAAACTCCTACAATGAGCAGTTCTTC,CASSVDRTRNSYNEQFF
TRBJ2-3,.,TRBV5-1,.,TGCGCCAGCAGCTTGAGGGCAGACACAGATACGCAGTATTTT,CASSLRADTDTQYF
TRBJ1-5,.,TRBV27,.,TGTGCCAGCAGTCAGGCGGAACGTCAGCCCCAGCATTTT,CASSQAERQPQHF
TRBJ1-2,.,TRBV7-2,.,TGTGCCAGCAGCTTAGACGGAGCCTACGCCTTC,CASSLDGAYAF
TRBJ2-5,.,TRBV5-6,few,TGTGCCAGCAGCAGCGGGCTCCCGGGGCGAGAGACCCAGTACTTC,CASSSGLPGRETQYF
TRBJ2-5,.,TRBV12-3/TRBV12-4,.,TGTGCCAGCAGCCCCGATGGTAGGGGGGAGACCCAGTACTTC,CASSPDGRGETQYF
TRBJ2-3,.,TRBV7-2,.,TGTGCCAGCAGCTGGACCGGACTTACAGATACGCAGTATTTT,CASSWTGLTDTQYF
TRBJ1-1,.,TRBV4-1,.,TGCGCCAGCAGCCAAGTGATAGGGGAGATGAACACTGAAGCTTTCTTT,CASSQVIGEMNTEAFF
TRBJ2-2,.,TRBV24-1,.,TGTGCCACCAGTGATCCCTACACCGGGGAGCTGTTTTTT,CATSDPYTGELFF
TRBJ2-7,.,TRBV9,.,TGTGCCAGCAGCGTAGGAGGGAGATCCTCCCACGAGCAGTACTTC,CASSVGGRSSHEQYF
TRBJ2-7,TRBD1,TRBV9,many,TGTGCCAGCAGCGTCGCCCAGGGGGCCGCCTACGAGCAGTACTTC,CASSVAQGAAYEQYF
TRBJ2-1,TRBD2,TRBV9,.,TGTGCCAGCAGCGTGATAGCGGGGGGGCCGAATGAGCAGTTCTTC,CASSVIAGGPNEQFF
TRBJ2-5,TRBD2,TRBV20-1,.,TGCAGTGCTGACTCCCGGGGTAGCGGGGGGGATTTCCTCCAAGAGACCCAGTACTTC,CSADSRGSGGDFLQETQYF
TRBJ1-1,.,TRBV7-8,few,TGTGCCAGCAGCTCACACACTGAAGCTTTCTTT,CASSSHTEAFF
TRBJ2-1,.,TRBV4-1,few,TGCGCCAGCAGCCCAGGGCAGAGCTTCTACAATGAGCAGTTCTTC,CASSPGQSFYNEQFF
TRBJ2-3,.,TRBV9,few,TGTGCCAGCAGCGTTAGCGGAGATACGCAGTATTTT,CASSVSGDTQYF
TRBJ1-2,.,TRBV27,few,TGTGCCAGCAACTCCGGGACCCACTCCCTCTATGGCTACACCTTC,CASNSGTHSLYGYTF